This T cell receptor beta chain was found in a study of vaccination and CD4 T cells after COVID-19 (dated by TCRdb to between 2021 and 2024). As for the study more broadly: SARS-CoV-2 positivity had been established in the convalescent patients by nasal swab PCR, and mild disease was recorded in several of these patients and severe disease in one. The convalescent cohort comprised six males and four females, including two Hispanic individuals, seven Caucasians, two Asians and one multiracial person. Control cultures received a CEFX viral epitope pool as the positive control, an HIV-1 Nef peptide pool as the negative control, or no peptide. Participants got two doses of the Pfizer-BioNTech BNT162b2 vaccine (n=8) or two doses of the Moderna mRNA-1273 vaccine (n=2). In 10 COVID-19 convalescent patients and a few infection-naive healthy vaccine recipients, researchers compared the spike-specific CD4+ TCR repertoire from before mRNA vaccination with the repertoire from after. Post-COVID blood samples from convalescent patients were collected a median of roughly 100 days after diagnosis, with a range of 35 to 161 days. Post-vaccine blood samples were obtained a median of roughly 75 days after the second vaccine dose, with a range of roughly 13 to 250 days. Culture stimuli were overlapping spike peptide pools from SARS-CoV-2 and from the common cold coronaviruses HCoV-NL63, HCoV-OC43 and HCoV-229E.

A word on this clonotype: Its antigen remains undetermined. Base qualities were left out, and no much larger clone turns up one base away.

The library was made by PCR. DNA from cultured CD4+ T cells was subjected to TCR sequencing with the Oncomine TCR Beta short-read assay at the Johns Hopkins FTIC core. Genomic DNA was extracted from the cultured CD4+ T cells with the QIAamp micro DNA kit. Oncomine TCR Beta libraries made from cultured CD4+ T cells were pooled using unique dual indexes and sequenced on an Illumina iSeq 100. The paper's data handling went like this. Non-productive sequences were removed, and CDR3s not starting with C, not ending with F or W, or shorter than 7 amino acids were discarded. The MANAFEST web application was used to identify antigen-specific clonotypes by comparing peptide-stimulated wells against reference wells and other culture wells. To be called positive, a clone needed an FDR below 0.05, an odds ratio above 5, and a productive frequency above 0.1% in at least two of three replicate wells. Cross-reactive clonotypes were defined as significantly expanded in both SARS-CoV-2 spike wells and at least one common cold coronavirus spike condition. Using R version 3.6.1, CDR3 homology was evaluated through Levenshtein distances (stringdist) along with unrooted phylogenetic trees (ape). TCRdb reran the public reads through fastp at Q25 and MiXCR, keeping productive beta chains. Each CDR3 protein appears once, grouped with its most common genes and DNA. TCRdb's processing, not the study's, gives the V and J calls here. Present in this sample are approximately 4,400 distinct CDR3 sequences, roughly 40% of which were seen just once. The ten largest make up roughly three fifths of the sample.

General findings and caveats noted by the study authors: The median count of SARS-CoV-2-reactive clonotypes went up from 20 to 25 after infection to 38 after vaccination, although the change was not significant. The study included relatively few convalescent patients and did not analyze early timepoints after natural infection. Of the vaccine-specific clones found in convalescent patients, nearly all (304 of 307) were mono-reactive for SARS-CoV-2 spike instead of being cross-reactive with common cold coronaviruses. In convalescent patients, a median around 83% of post-vaccine SARS-CoV-2-reactive clones were detected only after vaccination, and vaccine-specific priming was suggested by this finding.

Inclusive of the bounding cysteine and phenylalanine, the CDR3 is 13 residues long. Just CDR3 DNA is preserved here, 39 bases in frame from base 1. Between the V and J ends, shortened by 3 bases and 8 bases respectively, the junction contains 16 bases. CDR1 and CDR2 are drawn from the germline V gene (reference sequence): DFQATT, SNEGSKA. The treatment or condition label for this specimen denotes: approximately nine-day PBMC culture with coronavirus spike peptide pools or control peptides (ViraFEST assay). The ViraFEST assay, used in the study, expanded antigen-specific T cells with peptide pools and then identified the expanded clonotypes through TCR sequencing. Positive SARS-CoV-2 PCR tests in the convalescent patients dated from March to December 2020, before Alpha, Beta and Delta variants emerged in the United States. Each well held two million PBMCs cultured with roughly 10 ug/ml peptide pools in IMDM containing roughly 5% human AB serum and roughly 10 IU/ml IL-2. On days 3 and 7, half of the culture medium was replaced with fresh IL-2-containing medium. After approximately eleven days of culture, CD4+ T cells were isolated by negative selection with the EasySep CD4+ T cell isolation kit. Ficoll-Paque Plus gradient centrifugation was used to isolate PBMCs from whole blood, and the isolated PBMCs were then either used fresh or cryopreserved at -140C. Triplicate wells were generally used for each culture condition.

The sample taken for sequencing was CD4+ T cells from blood, cultured in vitro. The chain is encoded by TRBV20-1 joined to TRBJ1-2; the D region possibly corresponds to TRBD1 (6 bases align). This TCR was sampled from a human donor who had recovered from COVID-19. The DNA sequence is given as TGCAGTGCTAGCAAGGGAGGGGGGAGCGGCTACACCTTC. This gives the protein CSASKGGGSGYTF.